A single sample is the source of the 23 T cell receptor beta chains below, sequenced in a study of T cell repertoires in cytomegalovirus infection. TCRdb re-called the reads with MiXCR, one entry per CDR3 protein. The data show roughly 320,000 distinct CDR3 sequences, with more than 9% seen just once and around 4.5% held by the top ten. The sequenced material came from PBMCs. The receptors here all came from a human donor in good health (CMV status not recorded). Some clones in this sample may be carry-over from other donors' samples.

The sample holds a few counts of this clonotype. The chain is built from TRBV20-1 and TRBJ1-2, with TRBD1 as a possible D gene (6 bases). The germline V gene has CDR1 DFQATT and CDR2 SNEGSKA (reference sequence). This CDR3 has 12 amino acids. V gave up 5 bases and J gave up 7 bases, with 14 bases separating them. The CDR3 DNA reads TGCAGTGCTCCCCCGGACAGACTTGGCTACACCTTC. This sequence encodes CSAPPDRLGYTF.

This clonotype was counted at least ten times. The chain couples TRBV19 to TRBJ2-7; the D gene is possibly TRBD2 (6 bases). This CDR3 comprises 15 residues. The germline gives CDR1 LNHDA, CDR2 SQIVND (reference sequence). Trimming shortened V by 7 bases and J by 1 base, and 17 bases separated the two germline ends. The CDR3: CASTLRLASSYEQYF. CDR3 sequence (DNA): TGTGCCAGTACCTTGCGGCTAGCGAGTTCCTACGAGCAGTACTTC. Variable domain in full (rest from reference TRBV19 and TRBJ2-7): DGGITQSPKYLFRKEGQNVTLSCEQNLNHDAMYWYRQDPGQGLRLIYYSQIVNDFQKGDIAEGYSVSREKKESFPLTVTSAQKNPTAFYLCASTLRLASSYEQYFGPGTRLTVT.

This clonotype was observed many times. The V call is TRBV7-2, the J call TRBJ1-1; 8 bases fit TRBD1. Germline V gene sequence: CDR1 SGHTA, CDR2 FQGNSA. After removal of 8 bases from V and 6 bases from J, the junction contained 2 bases not matched to a gene. The CDR3 is 11 amino acids. CDR3 protein: CASGQGAEAFF. Here the CDR3 DNA reads TGTGCCAGCGGACAGGGAGCTGAAGCTTTCTTT.

The rearrangement uses TRBV12-3 or TRBV12-4 and TRBJ1-1; D gene uncertain. The V gene lost 8 bases and the J gene lost 3 bases, with 13 bases spanning the gap. This CDR3 is built from 13 residues. The CDR3 DNA follows: TGTGCCAGCCTCCAGGAGCTCTACACTGAAGCTTTCTTT. Residues: CASLQELYTEAFF.

This clonotype was counted at least ten times. The V call is TRBV7-2, the J call TRBJ2-7; D is uncertain. Trimming left V 1 base short and J 0 bases short, with 10 bases between. The CDR3 extends over 15 amino acids. Germline lookup yields CDR1 SGHTA and CDR2 FQGNSA. In DNA, the CDR3 is TGTGCCAGCAGCTTAGAAGTGATGATCTCCTACGAGCAGTACTTC. The encoded protein is CASSLEVMISYEQYF.

This chain uses TRBV4-3 with TRBJ2-2; D is perhaps TRBD1 (5 bases). The CDR3 loop spans 17 amino acids. V was shortened by 0 bases and J by 3 bases, with 14 bases between the two germline ends. Germline lookup yields CDR1 LGHNA and CDR2 YSLEER. The CDR3 region has the DNA TGCGCCAGCAGCCAAGATCCAGGGATAGTGGACACCGGGGAGCTGTTTTTT. Its protein is CASSQDPGIVDTGELFF.

V is TRBV12-3 or TRBV12-4 and J is TRBJ2-7; no clear D gene. CDR3 length equals 11 residues. Trimming stripped 6 bases from V and 7 bases from J, with 10 bases between. Here the CDR3 reads CASSPNLEQYF. Written as DNA, the CDR3 is TGTGCCAGCAGCCCAAATCTAGAGCAGTACTTC.

This clonotype was detected a few times. The chain combines TRBV30 with TRBJ1-6; tentatively, D is TRBD1 (5 bases). Trimming removed 4 bases from V and 14 bases from J, with 18 bases in between. In germline, CDR1 is GTSNPN, CDR2 SVGIG (reference sequence). This CDR3 comprises 13 residues. Here the CDR3 DNA reads TGTGCCTGGACCGAGGCGGGACTAAGAGCCCTCCACTTT. Translating it yields CAWTEAGLRALHF.

This clonotype showed up many times. This chain joins TRBV7-2 and TRBJ2-1; 8 bases align to TRBD1. The CDR3 contains 14 residues. V dropped 5 bases and J dropped 7; count of bases not matched to a gene: 7. Looked up from germline, CDR1 is SGHTA and CDR2 is FQGNSA. The chain's CDR3 is CASSTRTGWNEQFF. Written as DNA, the CDR3 is TGTGCCAGCAGCACGAGGACAGGGTGGAATGAGCAGTTCTTC. Using reference TRBV7-2 and TRBJ2-1 for the parts outside the CDR3, the full variable domain is GAGVSQSPSNKVTEKGKDVELRCDPISGHTALYWYRQSLGQGLEFLIYFQGNSAPDKSGLPSDRFSAERTGGSVSTLTIQRTQQEDSAVYLCASSTRTGWNEQFFGPGTRLTVL.

The V gene is TRBV12-3 or TRBV12-4, the J gene TRBJ1-4, with D perhaps matching TRBD1 (5 bases). This CDR3 comprises 13 residues. The ends were cut back, 4 bases at V and 8 bases at J, with 11 bases in the middle. The CDR3 reads CASSYRLLEKLFF. CDR3 DNA: TGTGCCAGCAGTTACAGGCTTCTGGAAAAACTGTTTTTT.

This chain uses TRBV5-1 with TRBJ1-5; the D is unclear. Germline CDR1 reads SGHRS; CDR2 reads YFSETQ. The CDR3 totals 15 residues. The V end lost 0 bases, the J end lost 11 bases, and 18 bases lay between the germline ends. The chain's CDR3 is CASSLEGSRSATQHF. As DNA, the CDR3 is TGCGCCAGCAGCTTGGAAGGTAGCAGGAGTGCGACCCAGCATTTT.

Ten or more counts support this clonotype. The chain recombines TRBV28 with TRBJ1-2, with TRBD1 matching over 9 bases. The CDR3 has 15 residues. After removal of 6 bases from V and 2 bases from J, the junction contained 7 bases not matched to a gene. CDR1 and CDR2 (germline): MDHEN, SYDVKM. The CDR3 nucleotides are TGTGCCAGCAGCCTTGGGACAGGGACGAACTATGGCTACACCTTC. It translates to CASSLGTGTNYGYTF.

This clonotype was observed at least ten times. J is TRBJ1-1 and V is TRBV5-6; D remains unclear. Looked up from germline, CDR1 is SGHDT and CDR2 is YYEEEE. V was shortened by 2 bases and J by 3 bases, with 5 bases between the two germline ends. The length of the CDR3 is 12 residues. The CDR3 sequence is CASSFGYTEAFF. The CDR3 DNA sequence: TGTGCCAGCAGCTTTGGGTACACTGAAGCTTTCTTT. Full variable domain (missing parts from reference TRBV5-6 and TRBJ1-1): DAGVTQSPTHLIKTRGQQVTLRCSPKSGHDTVSWYQQALGQGPQFIFQYYEEEERQRGNFPDRFSGHQFPNYSSELNVNALLLGDSALYLCASSFGYTEAFFGQGTRLTVV.

The V gene is TRBV9, the J gene TRBJ1-2, with D tentatively TRBD1 (5 bases). Germline V gene sequence: CDR1 SGDLS, CDR2 YYNGEE. V lost 4 bases to trimming and J lost 3 bases, with 16 bases between them. The CDR3 is 15 residues long. CDR3 sequence (DNA): TGTGCCAGCAGCCCTCACCGGGGAGGGGACTATGGCTACACCTTC. Residues: CASSPHRGGDYGYTF.

About this clonotype: This sequence may be a read error, since a much larger clone differs from it by one base. The CDR3 does not close with the conserved phenylalanine or tryptophan, likely indicating a read error. J is TRBJ1-1 and V is TRBV27; possibly TRBD1 for D (5 bases). Germline values: CDR1 MNHEY, CDR2 SMNVEV (reference sequence). The V end was cut by 0 bases, the J end by 1 base, with 9 bases between. The CDR3 is 15 residues long. DNA for the CDR3: TGTGCCAGCAGTTTATCGGACAACCCGAACACTGAAGCTTTCCTT. It specifies CASSLSDNPNTEAFL.

A few counts support this clonotype. At one end, the junction sequence differs from germline, possibly due to a read error. This sequence joins TRBV7-4 and TRBJ2-2; 7 nucleotides match TRBD1. Looked up from germline, CDR1 is SGHVT and CDR2 is SQSDAQ. CDR3 size: 17 residues. CDR3 amino acids: CASSPRDSQTKTGELFF. In DNA form, the CDR3 reads TGTGCCAGCAGCCCGAGGGACAGCCAGACGAAGACCGGGGAGCTGTTTTTT.

V and J are TRBV7-8 and TRBJ2-7; D remains unclear. Germline CDR1 and CDR2: SGHVS and FQNEAQ. Deletions cut 0 bases from V and 2 bases from J, with 14 bases between. This CDR3 is built from 16 residues. As DNA, the CDR3 is TGTGCCAGCAGCTTAGCCCAAGTAGTTCCGCCCTACGAGCAGTACTTC. Its protein is CASSLAQVVPPYEQYF.

This clonotype showed up many times. The rearrangement uses TRBV7-2 and TRBJ1-6; D is uncertain. Germline V gene sequence: CDR1 SGHTA, CDR2 FQGNSA. This CDR3 comprises 12 residues. V gave up 2 bases and J gave up 12 bases, with 8 bases separating them. CDR3 coding DNA: TGTGCCAGCAGCTTATTTTCGTTACCCCTCCACTTT. Its protein product is CASSLFSLPLHF.

Many counts were recorded for this clonotype. V usage is TRBV20-1 and J usage is TRBJ1-6; D is unclear. CDR1 is DFQATT, CDR2 SNEGSKA, per germline (reference sequence). The CDR3 extends over 16 amino acids. The V gene lost 1 base and the J gene lost 8 bases, with 18 bases spanning the gap. The CDR3 protein is CSARVGWGGFDSPLHF. In DNA form, the CDR3 reads TGCAGTGCTAGAGTAGGTTGGGGAGGGTTCGATTCACCCCTCCACTTT.

This clonotype was seen a handful of times. This chain links TRBV5-1 with TRBJ1-5; a weak D match, TRBD1 (6 bases). Trimming left V 4 bases short and J 0 bases short, with 14 bases between. This CDR3 is 16 amino acids long. The germline gives CDR1 SGHRS, CDR2 YFSETQ. The CDR3, as DNA: TGCGCCAGCAGCCCCAGGACAGACTATAGCAATCAGCCCCAGCATTTT. Translation gives CASSPRTDYSNQPQHF. Drawing the rest from reference TRBV5-1 and TRBJ1-5, the complete variable domain is KAGVTQTPRYLIKTRGQQVTLSCSPISGHRSVSWYQQTPGQGLQFLFEYFSETQRNKGNFPGRFSGRQFSNSRSEMNVSTLELGDSALYLCASSPRTDYSNQPQHFGDGTRLSIL.

This clonotype was seen more than once but under ten times. The chain links TRBV6-2 or TRBV6-3 to TRBJ2-7, with 7 bases that match TRBD2. The CDR3 sequence is 15 residues long. V dropped 2 bases and J dropped 6; count of bases not matched to a gene: 10. Germline CDR1 MNHEY, CDR2 SVGEGT. The CDR3, as DNA: TGTGCCAGCAGTTACGAAGGCGGGAGACTAAGCGAGCAGTACTTC. Translation gives CASSYEGGRLSEQYF.

The table lists this clonotype with many counts. J is TRBJ2-7 and V is TRBV7-8; 8 bases line up with TRBD2. Germline V gives CDR1 SGHVS, CDR2 FQNEAQ. The V segment lost 1 base and the J segment 4 bases; nucleotides outside the gene matches: 9. The CDR3 has 16 amino acids. CDR3 residues: CASSLVVSGSLYEQYF. The CDR3, as DNA: TGTGCCAGCAGCTTAGTGGTCAGCGGGAGTCTTTACGAGCAGTACTTC.

This clonotype was observed many times. The chain links TRBV12-3 or TRBV12-4 to TRBJ2-7; D unclear. This CDR3 has 12 residues. V lost 4 bases to trimming and J lost 3 bases, with 7 bases between them. The DNA of the CDR3 is TGTGCCAGCAGTTCAGTAGGCTACGAGCAGTACTTC. As protein: CASSSVGYEQYF.